Listed below are T cell receptor beta chains from one sample, sequenced in a study of chemoradiotherapy in HPV16-positive cancers. The protocol was immunoSEQ multiplex PCR, while the TCRdb copy is restricted to in-frame clones and leaves out a portion. The sample contains approximately 13,000 clones, 70% to 85% of which appear only once. The specimen was taken from a patient who underwent chemoradiotherapy. The receptors were gathered from a human donor with HPV-associated anogenital cancer. Each CDR3 is given with its conserved first and last residue. D genes are given only for firm matches. Size tells how often a clone was seen (once, few, many) or the class of an expanded clone, and some rows leave it out.

D gene	J gene	clone size	V gene	CDR3 DNA	CDR3 protein
NA	TRBJ2-7	NA	TRBV30	TGTGCCTGGAGTGTACAACAGGTTGAGTACTTC	CAWSVQQVEYF
TRBD1	TRBJ2-1	NA	TRBV19	TGTGCCAGCTTTTCCGGGACAGGAGGCAATGAGCAGTTCTTC	CASFSGTGGNEQFF
NA	TRBJ1-3	NA	TRBV7-9	TGTGCCAGCAGCTGGACGGCAAACACCATATATTTT	CASSWTANTIYF
NA	TRBJ2-4	NA	TRBV14	TGTGCCAGCAGCCAAAGGGGAGCCAAAAACATTCAGTACTTC	CASSQRGAKNIQYF
NA	TRBJ1-3	NA	TRBV27	TGTGCCAGCAGTTCAGGCTGGGCTGGAAACACCATATATTTT	CASSSGWAGNTIYF
NA	TRBJ2-2	NA	TRBV19	TGTGCCAGTAGTATAGACGGATACACCGGGGAGCTGTTTTTT	CASSIDGYTGELFF
NA	TRBJ1-5	NA	TRBV6-6	TGTGCCAGCAGTTACTCGATGAGCAGGGGCAATCAGCCCCAGCATTTT	CASSYSMSRGNQPQHF
TRBD2	TRBJ2-5	NA	TRBV4-1	TGCGCCAGCAGCCGCGGGGGGAGAGGGGAGACCCAGTACTTC	CASSRGGRGETQYF
NA	TRBJ1-2	once	TRBV5-5	TGTGCCAGCAGCTTGGTCGGGGACCCGACGTATGGCTACACCTTC	CASSLVGDPTYGYTF
NA	TRBJ1-2	NA	TRBV4-3	TGCGCCAGCAGCCAAGTTAAGACAGGCGGGGGCTACACCTTC	CASSQVKTGGGYTF
TRBD1	TRBJ2-7	NA	TRBV27	TGTGCCAGCTGGACACAGGGGGCCGCCTACGAGCAGTACTTC	CASWTQGAAYEQYF
NA	TRBJ1-2	NA	TRBV19	TGTGCCAGTAGTATATATCACCTCTCTAACTATGGCTACACCTTC	CASSIYHLSNYGYTF
NA	TRBJ1-1	once	TRBV18	TGTGCCAGCTCACGTAATGGGGGCTCGAACACTGAAGCTTTCTTT	CASSRNGGSNTEAFF
NA	TRBJ2-3	NA	TRBV6-5	TGTGCCAGCAGTTACTCGGCGGGGTCTAGCACAGATACGCAGTATTTT	CASSYSAGSSTDTQYF
NA	TRBJ1-2	NA	TRBV6-1	TGTGCCAGCACTCGAGGAGGGGGAGCCCTAAATGGCTACACCTTC	CASTRGGGALNGYTF
TRBD1	TRBJ2-5	NA	TRBV7-2	TGTGCCAGCAGTAGACAGGGGGGAGGAGAGACCCAGTACTTC	CASSRQGGGETQYF
NA	TRBJ1-4	NA	TRBV25-1	TGTGCCAGCACCCAACGGGGGGGCGCGGAAGAAAAACTGTTTTTT	CASTQRGGAEEKLFF
NA	TRBJ1-2	few	TRBV29-1	TGCAGCGTGAATCAGGGGAGAGCTAACTATGGCTACACCTTC	CSVNQGRANYGYTF
NA	TRBJ1-2	NA	TRBV25-1	TGTGCCAGCAGTGCGACTGACAGAGACTATGGCTACACCTTC	CASSATDRDYGYTF
TRBD1	TRBJ1-2	NA	TRBV5-4	TGTGCCAGCAGCTTCAAGGGGGCGGATGGCTACACCTTC	CASSFKGADGYTF